Listed below are T cell receptor beta chains from one sample, sequenced in a study of long-term antiretroviral therapy in people with HIV. Method: immunoSEQ multiplex PCR; TCRdb's copy keeps in-frame clones and lacks some. The sample includes about 22,000 clones, about nine tenths of them seen just once. The sequenced sample was unsorted PBMCs, obtained 1.8 years before starting antiretroviral therapy. The origin of the receptors is a woman in her 30s with HIV. The CDR3 runs from the conserved cysteine through the conserved F or W. A D gene is named only where the DNA matches it firmly. Some rows mark clone size as missing; the rest say once, few, many or name a class of expanded clone.

v_gene	d_gene	abundance	j_gene	CDR3aa	CDR3nt
TRBV18	NA	NA	TRBJ2-2	CASSPVVAASRELFF	TGTGCCAGCTCCCCCGTGGTAGCGGCATCGAGGGAGCTGTTTTTT
TRBV7-9	TRBD2	once	TRBJ2-2	CASSSQTSGNTGELFF	TGTGCCAGCAGCTCTCAGACTAGCGGGAACACCGGGGAGCTGTTTTTT
TRBV13	NA	NA	TRBJ1-1	CASSFGNTEAFF	TGTGCCAGCAGCTTCGGGAACACTGAAGCTTTCTTT
TRBV6-1	NA	NA	TRBJ2-3	CASSERMEGTDTQYF	TGTGCCAGCAGTGAAAGGATGGAAGGCACAGATACGCAGTATTTT
TRBV6-5	NA	NA	TRBJ1-2	CASTKGDGYTF	TGTGCCAGCACTAAGGGTGATGGCTACACCTTC
TRBV2	NA	NA	TRBJ1-2	CASSGNYGYTF	TGTGCCAGCAGCGGAAACTATGGCTACACCTTC
TRBV7-9	TRBD1	NA	TRBJ1-1	CASSPKQGDTEAFF	TGTGCCAGCAGCCCGAAACAGGGGGACACTGAAGCTTTCTTT
TRBV11-3	NA	NA	TRBJ2-3	CASSSPYRDTQYF	TGTGCCAGCAGCTCCCCGTATAGAGATACGCAGTATTTT
TRBV11-2	NA	NA	TRBJ1-1	CASSLEVADPDMEAFF	TGTGCCAGCAGCTTAGAAGTTGCGGACCCCGACATGGAAGCTTTCTTT
TRBV4-2	NA	NA	TRBJ1-2	CASSQVRFDNYGYTF	TGTGCCAGCAGCCAAGTTCGTTTTGATAACTATGGCTACACCTTC
TRBV6-1	NA	NA	TRBJ2-7	CASSEAPIYEQYF	TGTGCCAGCAGTGAAGCACCGATCTACGAGCAGTACTTC
TRBV6-5	TRBD1	NA	TRBJ2-7	CASSLGQGTYEQYF	TGTGCCAGCAGTTTGGGACAGGGTACCTACGAGCAGTACTTC
TRBV30	TRBD1	NA	TRBJ1-6	CACETGEKNSPLHF	TGTGCCTGTGAGACAGGGGAAAAGAATTCACCCCTCCACTTT
TRBV7-8	NA	NA	TRBJ1-5	CASSLASNQPQHF	TGTGCCAGCAGCTTAGCGAGCAATCAGCCCCAGCATTTT
TRBV18	TRBD1	NA	TRBJ1-2	CASSPNRDRGYGYTF	TGTGCCAGCTCACCGAACCGGGACAGGGGCTATGGCTACACCTTC
TRBV5-1	NA	NA	TRBJ2-5	CASSFSPRGEETQYF	TGCGCCAGCAGCTTCTCTCCCAGGGGCGAAGAGACCCAGTACTTC
TRBV5-1	NA	NA	TRBJ1-1	CASSPNVLNGPLNTEAFF	TGCGCCAGCAGCCCTAATGTCCTTAACGGACCCTTGAACACTGAAGCTTTCTTT
TRBV5-1	NA	few	TRBJ2-1	CASSLASGYNEQFF	TGCGCCAGCAGCTTGGCCAGCGGATACAATGAGCAGTTCTTC
TRBV29-1	NA	medium-sized	TRBJ1-5	CSVTDRPQQPQHF	TGCAGCGTTACGGACAGACCTCAGCAGCCCCAGCATTTT
TRBV7-2	TRBD2	NA	TRBJ2-7	CASSLDAGGAYEQYF	TGTGCCAGCAGCTTAGACGCGGGGGGCGCCTACGAGCAGTACTTC
TRBV4-1	NA	NA	TRBJ2-3	CASSPGAGITDTQYF	TGCGCCAGCAGCCCGGGGGCAGGGATCACAGATACGCAGTATTTT
TRBV5-6	TRBD1	NA	TRBJ2-3	CASSLYRGVADTQYF	TGTGCCAGCAGCTTGTACAGGGGAGTTGCAGATACGCAGTATTTT
TRBV5-1	NA	NA	TRBJ1-5	CASSLGIGGNGQPQHF	TGCGCCAGCAGCTTGGGGATCGGGGGCAACGGACAGCCCCAGCATTTT
TRBV6-5	TRBD1	NA	TRBJ2-5	CASSPRPGQGETQYF	TGTGCCAGCAGCCCAAGGCCCGGACAGGGCGAGACCCAGTACTTC
TRBV6-6	NA	once	TRBJ2-5	CASSYRHREETQYF	TGTGCCAGCAGTTACCGCCACAGGGAAGAGACCCAGTACTTC
TRBV6-1	TRBD2	NA	TRBJ2-1	CASVTGGYNEQFF	TGTGCCAGCGTGACGGGGGGGTACAATGAGCAGTTCTTC
TRBV30	NA	NA	TRBJ2-1	CAWRATGPRHNEQFF	TGTGCCTGGAGGGCGACCGGGCCGCGGCACAATGAGCAGTTCTTC
TRBV7-3	TRBD1	NA	TRBJ1-1	CASSSRRGQGIFF	TGTGCCAGCAGCTCTCGGAGGGGACAGGGTATTTTCTTT
TRBV9	NA	NA	TRBJ1-2	CASSVEGAVGYTF	TGTGCCAGCAGCGTAGAAGGGGCGGTGGGCTACACCTTC
TRBV4-1	NA	NA	TRBJ2-3	CASSQAKTDTQYF	TGCGCCAGCAGCCAAGCTAAGACAGATACGCAGTATTTT
TRBV7-2	TRBD1	NA	TRBJ1-1	CASSLVGGGEGAFF	TGTGCCAGCAGCTTAGTTGGAGGGGGCGAAGGGGCTTTCTTT
TRBV5-6	TRBD2	NA	TRBJ2-5	CASSAKPGTRSETQYF	TGTGCCAGCAGCGCAAAACCCGGGACTAGAAGCGAGACCCAGTACTTC
TRBV5-1	NA	few	TRBJ1-4	CASTYDGKNEKLFF	TGCGCCAGCACCTACGACGGGAAGAATGAAAAACTGTTTTTT
TRBV29-1	NA	once	TRBJ1-2	CSVEIGLGDGYTF	TGCAGCGTTGAAATAGGGTTAGGGGATGGCTACACCTTC
TRBV19	NA	once	TRBJ2-3	CASSIPRGSSTDTQYF	TGTGCCAGTAGTATCCCCAGGGGTTCAAGCACAGATACGCAGTATTTT
TRBV2	NA	few	TRBJ1-3	CASEADRGSGNTIYF	TGTGCCAGCGAAGCCGATCGGGGCTCTGGAAACACCATATATTTT
TRBV6-6	NA	NA	TRBJ1-4	CASSHSTDNEKLFF	TGTGCCAGCAGTCACTCGACGGATAATGAAAAACTGTTTTTT
TRBV19	NA	NA	TRBJ1-1	CASLTRDTGEVNTEAFF	TGTGCCAGTCTAACTAGGGACACGGGGGAGGTGAACACTGAAGCTTTCTTT
TRBV19	NA	once	TRBJ2-2	CASSWGAQALANTGELFF	TGTGCCAGTAGTTGGGGGGCCCAGGCCCTTGCGAACACCGGGGAGCTGTTTTTT
TRBV10-1	NA	NA	TRBJ2-7	CASSETTGLRGQYF	TGCGCCAGCAGTGAAACGACAGGCCTACGTGGGCAGTACTTC
TRBV6-5	NA	NA	TRBJ1-4	CASSLIPGNEKLFF	TGTGCCAGCTCCCTAATACCCGGGAACGAAAAACTGTTTTTT
TRBV6-1	TRBD1	NA	TRBJ2-2	CASRTGGVGGELFF	TGTGCCAGCAGGACAGGGGGCGTGGGCGGGGAGCTGTTTTTT
TRBV9	NA	NA	TRBJ1-2	CASSVIQGNTF	TGTGCCAGCAGCGTAATCCAAGGAAACACCTTC
TRBV18	TRBD1	NA	TRBJ2-1	CASSPGTGGRNEQFF	TGTGCCAGCTCTCCCGGGACAGGGGGGAGGAATGAGCAGTTCTTC
TRBV5-1	NA	NA	TRBJ2-3	CASSLEGAADTQYF	TGCGCCAGCAGCTTGGAAGGGGCTGCAGATACGCAGTATTTT
TRBV11-1	NA	NA	TRBJ2-3	CASSTRERDTQYF	TGTGCCAGCAGCACCAGAGAGAGGGATACGCAGTATTTT
TRBV12-2	NA	NA	TRBJ1-3	CASRLGNTIYF	TGTGCAAGTCGACTTGGAAACACCATATATTTT
TRBV5-6	TRBD1	NA	TRBJ1-6	CASSWGQGINSPLHF	TGTGCCAGCAGCTGGGGACAGGGAATAAATTCACCCCTCCACTTT
TRBV28	NA	NA	TRBJ2-6	CATHGISGANVLTF	TGTGCCACCCATGGCATCTCTGGGGCCAACGTCCTGACTTTC
TRBV4-2	NA	NA	TRBJ1-2	CASSQDLVVLPGGYTF	TGTGCCAGCAGCCAAGATCTGGTTGTCTTGCCAGGTGGCTACACCTTC
TRBV30	NA	NA	TRBJ1-2	CAWSPTTESLLGYGYTF	TGTGCCTGGAGTCCAACGACTGAATCCCTATTGGGCTATGGCTACACCTTC
TRBV30	NA	NA	TRBJ1-5	CAWSSQGPNQPQHF	TGTGCCTGGAGTTCCCAGGGGCCCAATCAGCCCCAGCATTTT
TRBV9	TRBD2	NA	TRBJ2-3	CASSATSGGPDTQYF	TGTGCCAGCAGCGCGACTAGCGGGGGTCCAGATACGCAGTATTTT
TRBV9	NA	NA	TRBJ1-3	CASSAGGQYSGNTIYF	TGTGCCAGCAGCGCTGGGGGGCAGTACTCTGGAAACACCATATATTTT
TRBV15	NA	NA	TRBJ2-5	CATSSGTSVQETQYF	TGTGCCACCAGCAGCGGGACATCAGTTCAAGAGACCCAGTACTTC
TRBV6-5	NA	NA	TRBJ2-2	CASVRESTGELFF	TGTGCCAGCGTACGGGAGAGTACCGGGGAGCTGTTTTTT
TRBV7-7	NA	few	TRBJ1-1	CASSLGLNSEAFF	TGTGCCAGCAGCTTAGGTCTGAACTCTGAAGCTTTCTTT
TRBV19	NA	NA	TRBJ2-5	CASRRFPQETQYF	TGTGCCAGTAGACGCTTCCCTCAAGAGACCCAGTACTTC
TRBV5-1	NA	once	TRBJ1-2	CASSLDLRGGYTF	TGCGCCAGCAGCTTGGATCTTCGGGGCGGCTACACCTTC
TRBV5-1	TRBD2	NA	TRBJ2-1	CASTGIAGSYNEQFF	TGCGCCAGCACCGGGATAGCGGGCTCCTACAATGAGCAGTTCTTC